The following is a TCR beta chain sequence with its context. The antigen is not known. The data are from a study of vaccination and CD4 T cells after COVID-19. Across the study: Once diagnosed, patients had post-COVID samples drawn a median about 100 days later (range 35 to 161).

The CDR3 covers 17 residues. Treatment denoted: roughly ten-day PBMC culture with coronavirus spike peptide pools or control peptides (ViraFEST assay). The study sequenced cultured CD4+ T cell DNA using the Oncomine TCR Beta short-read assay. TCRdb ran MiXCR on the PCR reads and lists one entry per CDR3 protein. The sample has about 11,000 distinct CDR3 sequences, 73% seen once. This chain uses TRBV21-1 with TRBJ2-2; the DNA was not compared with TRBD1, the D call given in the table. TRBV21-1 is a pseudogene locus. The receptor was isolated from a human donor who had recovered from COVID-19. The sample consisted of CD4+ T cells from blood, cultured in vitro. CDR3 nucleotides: TGTGCCAGCAGCAAGGTGCCCATCGGGAATTCCACCGGGGAGCTGTTTTTT. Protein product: CASSKVPIGNSTGELFF.